The 4 T cell receptor beta chains reported below all come from one sample, sequenced in a study of tumor-infiltrating lymphocytes in primary liver carcinoma. The input was 500 ng total RNA; TCR beta cDNA was made from it with a constant-region primer. Slightly modified ARM-PCR served as the procedure for the TCR beta libraries. These libraries came from three rounds of nested multiplex PCR. The study ran its first two PCR rounds for roughly 11 cycles each, using TRBV1-TRBV30 forward primers and a C-beta reverse primer. TCRdb analysed the multiplex PCR reads with MiXCR anew, one entry per CDR3 protein. The repertoire includes around 80,000 distinct CDR3 sequences, around 66% of them detected once, and approximately 26% sits in the top ten. The tissue used was unsorted bulk material of roughly 17-31 mg. RNA and DNA were co-extracted from it with the AllPrep DNA/RNA mini kit. Sequenced: tumor-adjacent normal liver tissue. The receptor source for this set is a man in his forties with primary liver carcinoma and hepatitis B virus infection.

For this clonotype: One junction end does not reproduce the germline sequence, and a read error may be involved. The V and J genes are TRBV11-3 and TRBJ2-1, with D perhaps TRBD2 (6 bases). Per the germline V gene, CDR1 is SGHNT and CDR2 is YENEEA. The CDR3 loop spans 15 amino acids. The chain's CDR3 is CASSVATREINEQFF. In DNA, the CDR3 is TGTGCCAGCAGCGTCGCGACTAGAGAGATTAATGAGCAATTCTTC. Supplemented by reference TRBV11-3 and TRBJ2-1, the full variable domain reads EAGVVQSPRYKIIEKKQPVAFWCNPISGHNTLYWYLQNLGQGPELLIRYENEEAVDDSQLPKDRFSAERLKGVDSTLKIQPAELGDSAVYLCASSVATREINEQFFGPGTRLTVL.

V usage is TRBV11-2 and J usage is TRBJ2-7; a possible D gene is TRBD1 (7 bases). The germline V gene has CDR1 SGHAT and CDR2 FQNNGV. CDR3 length: 13 residues. V gave up 3 bases and J gave up 10 bases, with 16 bases separating them. The CDR3 nucleotides are TGTGCCAGCAGCTTCGAGGGGGCTAGCGAACAGTACTTC. Amino acids: CASSFEGASEQYF.

The V gene is TRBV20-1, the J gene TRBJ1-6; the match to TRBD1 covers 10 bases. This CDR3 contains 14 residues. V shed 1 base and J 10 bases; nucleotides not matched to a gene: 4. Germline CDR1 reads DFQATT; CDR2 reads SNEGSKA (reference sequence). The CDR3 DNA is TGCAGTGCTAGAGGACAGGGGGCATACTCACCCCTCCACTTT. This encodes CSARGQGAYSPLHF.

As concerns this clonotype: No conserved phenylalanine or tryptophan is present at the end of the CDR3, so a read error is the likely explanation. The genes are TRBV28 and TRBJ2-1; D gene unclear. The CDR3 spans 16 residues. The germline V gene encodes CDR1 MDHEN and CDR2 SYDVKM. V gave up 7 bases and J gave up 6 bases, with 22 bases separating them. CDR3 coding DNA: TGTGCCAGCACGGTATCATCCAGGCCCGAATCCAATGAGCAGTTCTCC. Its translation: CASTVSSRPESNEQFS.